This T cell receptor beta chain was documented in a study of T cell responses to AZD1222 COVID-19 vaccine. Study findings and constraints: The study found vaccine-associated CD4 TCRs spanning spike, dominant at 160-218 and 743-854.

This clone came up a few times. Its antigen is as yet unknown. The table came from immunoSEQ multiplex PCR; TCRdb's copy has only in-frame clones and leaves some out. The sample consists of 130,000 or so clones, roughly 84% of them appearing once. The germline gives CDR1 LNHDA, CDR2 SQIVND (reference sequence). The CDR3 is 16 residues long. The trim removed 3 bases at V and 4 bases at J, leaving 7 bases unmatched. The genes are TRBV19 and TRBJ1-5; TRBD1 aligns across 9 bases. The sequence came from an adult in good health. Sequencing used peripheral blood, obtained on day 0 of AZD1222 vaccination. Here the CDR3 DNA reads TGTGCCAGTAGTATTCTTGGACAGGGGAGAAATCAGCCCCAGCATTTT. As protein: CASSILGQGRNQPQHF.